Sequencing of this TCR beta chain was carried out in a study of cytomegalovirus exposure and HLA in healthy donors. Whole-study results and caveats: Analysis performed later showed TCR beta chains linked to HLA being more clonally expanded than equally common others.

On this clone: No antigen is known for it.

Trimming removed 1 base from V and 0 bases from J; junction bases left unmatched: 0. Germline V gene sequence: CDR1 SGHVS, CDR2 FQNEAQ. CDR3 length: 15 amino acids. The PCR had 60 Vbeta and 13 Jbeta primers. Profiled with immunoSEQ multiplex PCR; TCRdb holds only in-frame clones, not every one. This sample has 180,000 or so clones, with 76% found just once. Sequencing was carried out using PBMCs. This TCR came from a woman aged 30 to 39 in good health and CMV-seropositive. The chain links TRBV7-8 to TRBJ2-1, with 7 bases matching TRBD1. CDR3 DNA sequence: TGTGCCAGCAGCTTAGGGACAGGCTCCTACAATGAGCAGTTCTTC. This codes for CASSLGTGSYNEQFF. Full variable domain (outside the CDR3, taken from reference TRBV7-8 and TRBJ2-1): GAGVSQSPRYKVAKRGQDVALRCDPISGHVSLFWYQQALGQGPEFLTYFQNEAQLDKSGLPSDRFFAERPEGSVSTLKIQRTQQEDSAVYLCASSLGTGSYNEQFFGPGTRLTVL.